The present T cell receptor (beta chain) was sequenced within a study of T cell repertoires in cytomegalovirus infection (dated by TCRdb to 2018 to 2020). Concerning the study at large: Because public TCR beta signatures pointed to carriage of CMV infection together with the matching HLA type, the HLA type of each donor mattered for the analysis.

Points the paper makes about the study in general: In both this cohort and an independent cohort of some 370 donors, the cumulative frequency of public TCR beta family members distinguished carriers of CMV infection plus the relevant HLA type. In the ex vivo response, HLA-C-restricted CMV-specific TCR beta clonotypes were dominant, and in two of eight donors the single most frequent clonotype came from this HLA-C-restricted group.

Sequencer: Illumina HiSeq 1500. The raw public data were reprocessed by TCRdb itself: fastp quality trimming at Q25, MiXCR clonotype calling, in-frame beta chains only. Entries are consolidated by CDR3 protein sequence, retaining the most common genes and DNA. The sample has fewer than 300,000 distinct CDR3 sequences on record, about 25% of them singletons. The top ten clones comprise 14% of the sample. Compared with germline, V lacks 6 bases and J lacks 3 bases; bases without a gene match: 10. Counted from cysteine to phenylalanine, this CDR3 has 14 amino acids. Solely the CDR3 DNA is kept, with 42 bases framed from the first base. The germline V gene (reference sequence) supplies CDR1 DFQATT and CDR2 SNEGSKA. In regard to this clonotype: It lacks a known antigen. No much larger clone exists at a distance of one base, and base qualities are not known.

This chain joins TRBV20-1 to TRBJ2-7, with TRBD1 matching 8 junction bases. This sequence originates from a human donor in good health (CMV status not recorded). Some clones in this sample may be carry-over from other donors' samples. What was sequenced was PBMCs. The DNA sequence follows: TGCAGTGCGGACAGGGTGTCCACCGACTACGAGCAGTACTTC. It translates as CSADRVSTDYEQYF.